A selection of T cell receptor beta chains follows, all from one sample in a study of T cell changes during pregnancy in multiple sclerosis. TCRdb keeps only in-frame clones here, not all; method: immunoSEQ multiplex PCR. The sample has fewer than 25,000 clones, around 90% seen once; the top ten hold under 0.75%. The sample consisted of CD4+ T cells from peripheral blood mononuclear cells, taken in the third trimester of pregnancy. All receptors derive from a female donor in good health, enrolled as a control in a pregnancy study. Each CDR3 is given with its conserved first and last residue. The D gene is left open where the match is weak. Some rows mark clone size as missing; the rest say once, few, many or name a class of expanded clone.

J gene,D gene,clone size,V gene,CDR3 DNA,CDR3 protein
TRBJ1-1,-,once,TRBV18,TGTGCCAGCTCACCACCGACCTTCAGACAGCTGAACACTGAAGCTTTCTTT,CASSPPTFRQLNTEAFF
TRBJ1-5,-,few,TRBV19,TGTGCCAGTAGTATAGATCGTGGTCAGGGGAGCAATCAGCCCCAGCATTTT,CASSIDRGQGSNQPQHF
TRBJ1-3,-,-,TRBV4-1,TGCGCCAGCAGCCAACCTTCGGGTTCAAACACCATATATTTT,CASSQPSGSNTIYF
TRBJ1-2,TRBD1,few,TRBV19,TGTGCCAGTAGTATGTCAGGGGGCATGGATGGCTACACCTTC,CASSMSGGMDGYTF
TRBJ2-7,TRBD1,-,TRBV2,TGTGCCAGCAGGTTGAGACAGGGCTTAAGACTGGGCGAGCAGTACTTC,CASRLRQGLRLGEQYF
TRBJ2-2,TRBD2,-,TRBV5-1,TGCGCCAGCAGCTCCCTAACCGGACTAGCCGGGGAGCTGTTTTTT,CASSSLTGLAGELFF
TRBJ2-7,-,few,TRBV30,TGTGCCTGGGGGCAGGGGGGCGTTGAGCAGTACTTC,CAWGQGGVEQYF
TRBJ2-5,-,-,TRBV5-4,TGTGCCAGCAGCAGATCCGGGACACCCCAAGAGACCCAGTACTTC,CASSRSGTPQETQYF
TRBJ2-1,TRBD2,-,TRBV11-2,TGTGCCAGCAGCGCTAGCGGGGTCTCCTACAATGAGCAGTTCTTC,CASSASGVSYNEQFF
TRBJ1-1,-,-,TRBV7-8,TGTGCCAGCAGCCAGGGGACTGAAGCTTTCTTT,CASSQGTEAFF
TRBJ2-2,-,-,TRBV11-3,TGTGCCAGCAGCTTATCTGTTGCCGGGGAGCTGTTTTTT,CASSLSVAGELFF
TRBJ1-2,-,once,TRBV7-8,TGTGCCAGCAGCTTATCAGACTACTATGGCTACACCTTC,CASSLSDYYGYTF
TRBJ2-3,TRBD2,-,TRBV13,TGTGCCAGCAGCTTACCGCGGGATAGCGGGGGCACAGATACGCAGTATTTT,CASSLPRDSGGTDTQYF
TRBJ2-7,TRBD1,-,TRBV29-1,TGCAGCGTTGGGGCAGGGGGTATCTCCTACGAGCAGTACTTC,CSVGAGGISYEQYF
TRBJ2-5,-,-,TRBV27,TGTGCCAGCAGTTTCGAAGCGGGCGCCGGTATCGGGGGGACCCAGTACTTC,CASSFEAGAGIGGTQYF
TRBJ2-7,-,-,TRBV5-4,TGTGCCAGCAGCCCGCAGCCGCAGGGCGACGAGCAGTACTTC,CASSPQPQGDEQYF
TRBJ1-2,-,-,TRBV18,TGTGCCACAAGGGGGATCAACTATGGCTACACCTTC,CATRGINYGYTF
TRBJ2-1,-,-,TRBV19,TGTGCCAGTAGTATTAGGGGGATCAGGGCCGAGGGCAATGAGCAGTTCTTC,CASSIRGIRAEGNEQFF
TRBJ1-4,TRBD1,-,TRBV23-1,TGCGCCAGCAGTCAAGGGGACAGCGAAAAACTGTTTTTT,CASSQGDSEKLFF
TRBJ2-7,TRBD2,-,TRBV5-1,TGCGCCAGCAGCTTGAAGACTAGCGGGGGGCCCTTGGAGCAGTACTTC,CASSLKTSGGPLEQYF
TRBJ2-5,TRBD1,-,TRBV6-6,TGTGCCAGCAGGGAGGACAGGGTTCCACAAGAGACCCAGTACTTC,CASREDRVPQETQYF
TRBJ2-6,-,-,TRBV7-2,TGTGCCAGCAGCCCCCGGAGGTCTGGGGCCAACGTCCTGACTTTC,CASSPRRSGANVLTF
TRBJ2-1,TRBD2,-,TRBV9,TGTGCCAGCAGCGTTAGCGGGAGGGCCCCGGGCAATGAGCAGTTCTTC,CASSVSGRAPGNEQFF
TRBJ1-4,TRBD1,-,TRBV2,TGTGCCAGCACTCAAGACAGGGGGCTTGAAAAACTGTTTTTT,CASTQDRGLEKLFF
TRBJ2-3,-,-,TRBV6-6,TGTGCCAGCAGTTTCCCCGACTCGATTAGTTCAGATACGCAGTATTTT,CASSFPDSISSDTQYF
TRBJ1-5,TRBD1,-,TRBV28,TGTGCCAGCAGTCCATCCGGGACAGGGGGCTATCCCCAGCATTTT,CASSPSGTGGYPQHF
TRBJ2-7,-,-,TRBV11-2,TGTGCCGAAGGGGGGGGCACCCACGAGCAGTACTTC,CAEGGGTHEQYF
TRBJ2-1,TRBD2,-,TRBV7-9,TGTGCCAGCAGGCCCAAACAGAGACTAGCGGGCCTTCGTAATGAGCAGTTCTTC,CASRPKQRLAGLRNEQFF
TRBJ1-1,-,once,TRBV5-5,TGTGCCAGCAGCGCCTCGACAGACAACACTGAAGCTTTCTTT,CASSASTDNTEAFF
TRBJ2-7,TRBD1,-,TRBV6-5,TGTGCCAGCACCCGAACCCGGACAGGGTACGAGCAGTACTTC,CASTRTRTGYEQYF
TRBJ1-3,TRBD1,-,TRBV9,TGTGCCAGCAGCGTAGGGGGACAGGGGGCTAGTGGAAACACCATATATTTT,CASSVGGQGASGNTIYF
TRBJ2-1,-,-,TRBV30,TGTGCCTGGATGCGGGGAACCTACAATGAGCAGTTCTTC,CAWMRGTYNEQFF
TRBJ1-2,-,-,TRBV7-3,TGTGCCAGCAGCTTAAGTCGGGGGGGAAAGGTAAGAAGAGGGCGCGGCTACACCTTC,CASSLSRGGKVRRGRGYTF
TRBJ1-5,-,-,TRBV28,TGTGCCAGCAGCACGGGACTTTTGAATCAGCCCCAGCATTTT,CASSTGLLNQPQHF
TRBJ1-5,-,-,TRBV6-5,TGTGCCAGCAGTTACTCGGGCTTGAATCAGCCCCAGCATTTT,CASSYSGLNQPQHF
TRBJ1-6,-,-,TRBV5-8,TGTGCCAGCAGCTTGCAGGGAGGAAATTCACCCCTCCACTTT,CASSLQGGNSPLHF
TRBJ1-2,TRBD1,-,TRBV28,TGTGCCAGCGGAGCGCACCGACAGGGGGACTATGGCTACACCTTC,CASGAHRQGDYGYTF
TRBJ2-7,TRBD2,-,TRBV29-1,TGCAGCGTTTCGGGGGGAACAGTCTCCTACGAGCAGTACTTC,CSVSGGTVSYEQYF
TRBJ1-5,-,-,TRBV5-6,TGTGCCAGCAGCTCGCCCGGGGGGCCCCAGCATTTT,CASSSPGGPQHF
TRBJ2-7,-,-,TRBV5-4,TGTGCCAGCAGCTTGGTTACAGGGACGGTTACCTACGAGCAGTACTTC,CASSLVTGTVTYEQYF
TRBJ2-7,-,-,TRBV6-5,TGTGCCAGCAGTTACGGGGGGAACTTACTCCACGAGCAGTACTTC,CASSYGGNLLHEQYF
TRBJ2-5,-,-,TRBV6-5,TGTGCCAGCAGTACAGGGAATCTTCGGGAGACCCAGTACTTC,CASSTGNLRETQYF
TRBJ1-3,-,once,TRBV9,TGTGCCAGCAGCCTAGACTTGAGGTCTGGAAACACCATATATTTT,CASSLDLRSGNTIYF
TRBJ1-5,-,once,TRBV18,TGTGCCAGCTCACCTTCCAACTCACCGCAGCCCCAGCATTTT,CASSPSNSPQPQHF
TRBJ2-1,TRBD2,-,TRBV11-2,TGTGCCAGCGGAGCCGGGGGGGGCTACAATGAGCAGTTCTTC,CASGAGGGYNEQFF
TRBJ2-7,-,-,TRBV10-3,TGTGCCATAGGGGGGGCGGCGACCTACGAGCAGTACTTC,CAIGGAATYEQYF
TRBJ2-6,-,-,TRBV27,TGTGCCAGCAGTCTGGGGCCTCTTTCCTCTGGGGCCAACGTCCTGACTTTC,CASSLGPLSSGANVLTF
TRBJ2-5,TRBD1,-,TRBV19,TGTGCCAGTAGTAGACAGGGTCGTGTCAGCGAGACCCAGTACTTC,CASSRQGRVSETQYF
TRBJ2-7,-,-,TRBV27,TGTGCCAGCAGTTTATCCCCTCCCCACGAGCAGTACTTC,CASSLSPPHEQYF
TRBJ1-1,TRBD1,once,TRBV28,TGTGCCAGCAGTCATCGACAGGGTACTGAAGCTTTCTTT,CASSHRQGTEAFF
TRBJ1-5,-,-,TRBV19,TGTGCCAGTAGTTGGCAGTTAAATCAGCCCCAGCATTTT,CASSWQLNQPQHF